The 15 T cell receptor beta chains given below trace back to one sample, sequenced in a study of identical twins. TCRdb analysed the 5' RACE reads with MiXCR anew, one entry per CDR3 protein. The table includes roughly 720,000 distinct CDR3 sequences, 15% to 20% detected once. This sample also appeared in a second study, on T cells expressing NK-cell markers.

Input material: PBMCs. The source is a woman younger than 35 in good health.

This clonotype was observed a few times. V and J are TRBV27 and TRBJ2-3; 13 bases align to TRBD2. V shed 6 bases and J 8 bases; nucleotides not matched to a gene: 23. The CDR3 length is 20 residues. Per germline, CDR1 MNHEY and CDR2 SMNVEV (reference sequence). CDR3: CASSHPRTSGRQATAGTQYF. The CDR3 coding sequence is TGTGCCAGCAGCCACCCCCGGACTAGCGGGAGACAAGCTACGGCCGGTACGCAGTATTTT.

The CDR3 bases are TGTGCCAGCAGTCGGGCGTCTTACTATGGCTACACCTTC. Translation gives CASSRASYYGYTF. The chain links TRBV6-1 to TRBJ1-2; D gene unclear. The length of the CDR3 is 13 residues. Between the trimmed V and J ends, which lost 5 bases and 3 bases, there was a span of 10 bases. The germline V gene encodes CDR1 MNHNS and CDR2 SASEGT.

In its sample, this clonotype was seen a few times. The chain joins TRBV18 to TRBJ2-3; D gene unclear. The V end was cut by 3 bases, the J end by 0 bases, with 13 bases between. Germline CDR1 reads KGHSH; CDR2 reads LQKENI. The CDR3 extends over 16 amino acids. The CDR3 here is CASSPFLTGSTDTQYF. The CDR3 bases are TGTGCCAGCTCACCTTTCTTGACCGGGAGCACAGATACGCAGTATTTT.

The chain recombines TRBV11-2 with TRBJ2-3, with 11 bases aligning to TRBD2. Germline lookup yields CDR1 SGHAT and CDR2 FQNNGV. The CDR3 has 21 amino acids. V lost 5 bases and J lost 2; bases outside the gene matches: 21. CDR3 nucleotide sequence: TGTGCCAGCAGCCGAGCCACGGGACTAGCGGAGAAGGGGGGACACACAGATACGCAGTATTTT. Encoded protein: CASSRATGLAEKGGHTDTQYF.

A few counts support this clonotype. The gene calls are TRBV5-1 and TRBJ2-3; D remains ambiguous. CDR3 size: 11 residues. Germline CDR1 SGHRS, CDR2 YFSETQ. Deletions cut 7 bases from V and 6 bases from J, with 9 bases between. Here the CDR3 reads CASRDEDTQYF. Written as DNA, the CDR3 is TGCGCCAGCCGAGACGAGGATACGCAGTATTTT.

The chain uses TRBV12-3 or TRBV12-4 and TRBJ1-4, with D unresolved. This CDR3 spans 16 amino acids. V was trimmed by 1 base and J by 0 bases, leaving 9 bases between them. The chain's CDR3 is CASSLEPRATNEKLFF. CDR3 sequence (DNA): TGTGCCAGCAGTTTAGAACCGCGAGCAACTAATGAAAAACTGTTTTTT.

This clonotype was recorded many times. J is TRBJ1-6 and V is TRBV5-1, with D possibly being TRBD1 (6 bases). V lost 1 base and J 10 bases, leaving 12 bases between the germline ends. Germline CDR1 reads SGHRS; CDR2 reads YFSETQ. The CDR3 is made up of 14 amino acids. CDR3 sequence: CASSLTGDTSPLHF. CDR3 nucleotide sequence: TGCGCCAGCAGCTTGACCGGGGACACCTCACCCCTCCACTTT.

The chain links TRBV20-1 to TRBJ2-1, with D possibly matching TRBD2 (5 bases). The germline V gene has CDR1 DFQATT and CDR2 SNEGSKA (reference sequence). V was clipped by 6 bases and J by 8 bases, with 14 bases between them. CDR3 length: 12 amino acids. For the CDR3, the DNA is TGCAGTGCCCTTAAAGGAGGCGATGAGCAGTTCTTC. It specifies CSALKGGDEQFF.

The chain recombines TRBV7-3 with TRBJ2-3; tentatively, D is TRBD2 (5 bases). Trimming shortened V by 4 bases and J by 6 bases, and 20 bases separated the two germline ends. The CDR3 length is 16 residues. Germline CDR1 reads SGHTA; CDR2 reads FQGTGA. The CDR3, as DNA: TGTGCCAGCAGCTCGAGGGCTGGGATCCCTCCGGATACGCAGTATTTT. This gives the protein CASSSRAGIPPDTQYF.

The chain uses TRBV2 and TRBJ2-1; D not certain. Trimming pared 6 bases from V and 9 bases from J, leaving 9 bases between. This CDR3 is 11 amino acids long. Germline V gene data show CDR1 as SNHLY and CDR2 as FYNNEI. CDR3 nucleotides: TGTGCCAGCAGGACGGGCCCTGAGCAGTTCTTC. The encoded protein is CASRTGPEQFF.

There are a few counts of this clonotype. This chain connects TRBV20-1 to TRBJ2-1; 9 nucleotides line up with TRBD1. The V gene end was trimmed by 0 bases and the J gene end by 7 bases; junction bases not matched to a gene: 4. CDR1 is DFQATT and CDR2 is SNEGSKA in the germline V gene (reference sequence). The CDR3 is 14 amino acids. The CDR3 DNA sequence: TGCAGTGCTAGAGAGGGACAGGGTGTGAATGAGCAGTTCTTC. Its translation is CSAREGQGVNEQFF.

V usage is TRBV7-9 and J usage is TRBJ2-7; 10 nucleotides agree with TRBD1. The CDR3 spans 16 residues. The V and J ends lost 2 bases and 2 bases, in that order; junction bases with no gene match: 6. Germline V gene lookup returns CDR1 SEHNR and CDR2 FQNEAQ (reference sequence). CDR3 in amino acids: CASSLPRTGGTYEQYF. As DNA, the CDR3 is TGTGCCAGCAGCTTACCCCGGACAGGGGGAACCTACGAGCAGTACTTC.

This chain connects TRBV5-1 to TRBJ2-1; no definite D call. Trimming removed 3 bases from V and 8 bases from J, with 12 bases in between. The CDR3 has 13 amino acids. CDR1 is SGHRS and CDR2 is YFSETQ in the germline V gene. CDR3 sequence reads: CASSSGEVDEQFF. CDR3 sequence (DNA): TGCGCCAGCAGCTCAGGAGAAGTCGATGAGCAGTTCTTC.

The genes are TRBV7-9 and TRBJ2-3; 8 bases map to TRBD1. The ends lost 4 bases at V and 0 bases at J; junction bases unmatched: 6. From germline, CDR1 is SEHNR and CDR2 FQNEAQ (reference sequence). The CDR3 covers 16 residues. The CDR3 DNA sequence: TGTGCCAGCAGCTCCGAACGGGACAGGAGCACAGATACGCAGTATTTT. Encoded protein: CASSSERDRSTDTQYF.

This clonotype was detected only a few times. The chain couples TRBV5-6 to TRBJ2-2; weak D call: TRBD1 (5 bases). The V gene lost 1 base and the J gene lost 0 bases, with 10 bases spanning the gap. The germline gives CDR1 SGHDT, CDR2 YYEEEE. This CDR3 contains 16 residues. CDR3 sequence (DNA): TGTGCCAGCAGCTTGATGCAGGGAACGAACACCGGGGAGCTGTTTTTT. Protein sequence: CASSLMQGTNTGELFF.